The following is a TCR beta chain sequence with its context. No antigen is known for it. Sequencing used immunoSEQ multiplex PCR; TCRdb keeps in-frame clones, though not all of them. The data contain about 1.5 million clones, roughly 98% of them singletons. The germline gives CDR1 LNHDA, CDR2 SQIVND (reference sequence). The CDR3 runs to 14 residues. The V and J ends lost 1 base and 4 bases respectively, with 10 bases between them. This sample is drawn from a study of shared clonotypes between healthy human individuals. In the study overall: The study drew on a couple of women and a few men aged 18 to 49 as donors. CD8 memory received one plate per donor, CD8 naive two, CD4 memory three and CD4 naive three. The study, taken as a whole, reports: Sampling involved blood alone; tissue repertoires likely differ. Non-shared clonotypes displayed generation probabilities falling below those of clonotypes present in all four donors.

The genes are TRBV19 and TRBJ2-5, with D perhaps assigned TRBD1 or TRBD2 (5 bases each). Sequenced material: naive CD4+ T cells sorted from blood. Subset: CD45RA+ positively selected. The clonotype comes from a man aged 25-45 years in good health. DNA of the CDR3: TGTGCCAGTAGTATAGGTGCAGGGAGAGAGACCCAGTACTTC. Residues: CASSIGAGRETQYF.